This T cell receptor (beta chain) was documented in a study of blood T cell repertoires in COVID-19 (dated by TCRdb to 2018 to 2021). For context, the study as a whole: Samples covering the acute and convalescent phases of COVID-19 were provided by collaborators in the United States, Italy and Spain. Where available, HLA class I and class II types were taken from metadata supplied by the sample provider and were not determined by assay-based typing. The material from the prospective study consisted of cDNA or gDNA derived from T cells, B-cell-depleted T cells, or PBMCs. A de-identified subject ID, COVID-19 status, age in years and sex were almost always included in the sample metadata. The samples were drawn from two sources: the first 160 participants of the ongoing ImmuneRACE study, and fewer than 1,500 subjects contributed by 6 global collaborators. A freely available public database, intended as a resource for researchers studying the immune response to SARS-CoV-2, is where the repertoires were released. Deeply sampled blood TCRbeta repertoires from subjects exposed to, actively infected with, or recovered from COVID-19 were included in the dataset.

TCRbeta CDR3 regions were amplified from genomic DNA using the immunoSEQ Assay, a bias-controlled multiplex PCR. In the source study's methods: Within the assay, amplification of reference gene primers was used to estimate how many nucleated cells each sample contained. To quantify the absolute abundance of each unique TCRbeta CDR3 rearrangement, sequence reads were collapsed and filtered. For each sample, productive Simpson clonality was calculated as the square root of Simpson's diversity index across productive rearrangements. In its TCRdb copy, this immuneACCESS table keeps in-frame sequences only and misses some clones. Where compared with another copy, unresolved V genes explain less than half of these, and the others have no known cause. V, J and clone size were drawn from that table, and D and trimming were deduced from the DNA. The sample has roughly 100,000 clones on record, 82% of them singletons. The ten largest clonotypes hold about 5% of the sample.

V is pruned by 0 bases and J by 4 bases, leaving 8 bases of the junction without a gene match. The cysteine opens and the phenylalanine closes a CDR3 of 16 amino acids. The entry retains the CDR3 DNA only, 48 bases that are in frame from base 1. Via the germline V gene, CDR1 is MGHRA and CDR2 YSYEKL. Study-wide conclusions, independent of this receptor: The amount of clinical and demographic metadata varied by source and participant and was provided uncurated.

A remark on this clone: This clone's antigen is unknown. Per-base quality was not reported, and no clone a single base away is much larger than it.

Whole blood was collected in K2EDTA tubes by collaborating institutions according to the institutions' own protocols. For TCRbeta analysis, collaborators shipped samples as frozen whole blood, isolated PBMCs, or DNA extracted from either of those sample types. Input material: peripheral blood. The receptor's source is a man between 60 and 75 years old with acute or convalescent COVID-19. The chain is made from TRBV4-1 and TRBJ2-7, with 8 central nucleotides matching TRBD2. The nucleotide sequence reads TGCGCCAGCAGCCAAGATAGGCCGGGGGGGCGTTACGAGCAGTACTTC. It specifies CASSQDRPGGRYEQYF.